The 28 T cell receptor beta chains given below trace back to one sample, sequenced in a study of T cell responses to AZD1222 COVID-19 vaccine (dated by TCRdb to the early 2020s). The time point tag for this specimen amounts to: baseline before first vaccination. Libraries were made using the immunoSEQ multiplex PCR assay. TCRdb took this table from immuneACCESS and kept in-frame rearrangements with V and J called. Such tables lack part of the clones; where checked against another copy, unresolved V genes explain under half of the gap, and the rest is unexplained. For this sample the table gives roughly 120,000 clones, of which about nine tenths were detected only once. The top ten clonotypes cover approximately 1.2% of the sample. This sample comprised peripheral blood, obtained on day 0 of AZD1222 vaccination. Receptors originate from an adult in good health.

The CDR3 DNA sequence: TGTGCCATCTCCGTGGGGGGGACGATTGGCTACACCTTC. It yields the protein CAISVGGTIGYTF. The rearrangement uses TRBV10-3 and TRBJ1-2, with D tentatively TRBD1 (5 bases). The ends were cut back, 8 bases at V and 7 bases at J, with 17 bases in the middle. The CDR3 is made up of 13 amino acids. Germline CDR1 ENHRY, CDR2 SYGVKD.

This chain links TRBV7-7 with TRBJ2-3; TRBD1 matches at 9 bases. Germline assignment: CDR1 SSHAT and CDR2 FNYEAQ (reference sequence). This CDR3 has 15 amino acids. V shed 4 bases, J shed 5 bases, and the junction held 7 bases outside the gene matches. CDR3 protein: CASSSSGTGKDTQYF. CDR3 bases: TGTGCCAGCAGCTCATCCGGGACAGGGAAAGATACGCAGTATTTT.

The J gene is TRBJ2-1, the V gene TRBV11-1; tentative D call: TRBD1 (6 bases). The V gene lost 5 bases and the J gene lost 4 bases, with 18 bases spanning the gap. CDR1 and CDR2 from the germline V gene are SGHAT and FQDESV (reference sequence). The CDR3 consists of 16 residues. The CDR3 spells CASSPLGAGTYNEQFF. The CDR3 DNA sequence: TGTGCCAGCAGCCCCCTGGGGGCAGGAACATACAATGAGCAGTTCTTC. Looking up the rest from reference TRBV11-1 and TRBJ2-1 gives the full variable domain: EAEVAQSPRYKITEKSQAVAFWCDPISGHATLYWYRQILGQGPELLVQFQDESVVDDSQLPKDRFSAERLKGVDSTLKIQPAELGDSAMYLCASSPLGAGTYNEQFFGPGTRLTVL.

The chain recombines TRBV4-3 with TRBJ1-2; no clear D gene. V lost 0 bases and J 4 bases, leaving 9 bases between the germline ends. This CDR3 has 14 amino acids. Germline V lookup: CDR1 LGHNA, CDR2 YSLEER. In nucleotides, the CDR3 is TGCGCCAGCAGCCAAGAATGGGGTCCCTATGGCTACACCTTC. It translates to CASSQEWGPYGYTF.

V usage is TRBV6-5 and J usage is TRBJ1-2; the match to TRBD1 covers 7 bases. V gave up 3 bases and J gave up 6 bases; unmatched junction bases: 4. This CDR3 has 13 residues. From germline, CDR1 is MNHEY and CDR2 SVGAGI. In nucleotides, the CDR3 is TGTGCCAGCAGTTATGGACAGGCGAATGGCTACACCTTC. It is translated as CASSYGQANGYTF.

V and J are TRBV29-1 and TRBJ2-5; weak D call: TRBD1 (6 bases). The CDR3 is made up of 13 amino acids. Germline V lookup: CDR1 SQVTM, CDR2 ANQGSEA. V dropped 6 bases and J dropped 2 bases, with 13 bases sitting between them. CDR3 sequence (DNA): TGCAGCGTCAGACAGGCCGTTCAAGAGACCCAGTACTTC. This encodes CSVRQAVQETQYF.

The chain joins TRBV7-8 to TRBJ1-1; D is possibly TRBD1 (5 bases). The CDR3 runs to 17 residues. Trimming took off 1 base at V and 4 bases at J, with 19 bases between the two ends. Germline-derived CDR1 and CDR2 are SGHVS and FQNEAQ. The CDR3 region is CASSLGPGAWGFTEAFF. The CDR3 region has the DNA TGTGCCAGCAGCTTAGGCCCAGGCGCTTGGGGGTTCACTGAAGCTTTCTTT. The entire variable domain, with the rest obtained from reference TRBV7-8 and TRBJ1-1, is as follows: GAGVSQSPRYKVAKRGQDVALRCDPISGHVSLFWYQQALGQGPEFLTYFQNEAQLDKSGLPSDRFFAERPEGSVSTLKIQRTQQEDSAVYLCASSLGPGAWGFTEAFFGQGTRLTVV.

J is TRBJ2-1 and V is TRBV4-1; TRBD1 matches at 7 bases. Trimming cost V 1 base and J 3 bases; bases outside gene matches: 3. There are 15 residues in the CDR3. CDR1 is MGHRA, CDR2 YSYEKL, per germline. Written as DNA, the CDR3 is TGCGCCAGCAGCCAAGTAGGGGGCCGCTACAATGAGCAGTTCTTC. Residues: CASSQVGGRYNEQFF.

This rearrangement joins TRBV7-2 to TRBJ1-4; TRBD1 matches at 9 bases. This CDR3 spans 14 amino acids. From germline, CDR1 is SGHTA and CDR2 FQGNSA. Trimming at V came to 5 bases and at J to 8 bases, leaving 6 bases not matched to a gene. CDR3 coding DNA: TGTGCCAGCAGCCCAGACAGGGGGATGGAAAAACTGTTTTTT. Its protein product is CASSPDRGMEKLFF.

The gene calls are TRBV11-2 and TRBJ1-3, with D hard to call. The CDR3 totals 15 residues. Germline loops: CDR1 SGHAT, CDR2 FQNNGV. The ends were cut back, 5 bases at V and 14 bases at J, with 25 bases in the middle. This chain's CDR3 is CASSLDRGVGRAVYF. CDR3 nucleotide sequence: TGTGCCAGCAGCCTCGATCGCGGGGTTGGGCGGGCTGTATATTTT.

This clone was seen a handful of times. This chain joins TRBV5-5 and TRBJ1-2; TRBD1 might be the D (5 bases). Germline V CDR1 and CDR2: SGHKS, YYEKEE (reference sequence). The CDR3 totals 15 residues. Deletions cut 0 bases from V and 4 bases from J, with 13 bases between. The CDR3 sequence: CASSLVGALSYGYTF. The CDR3 coding sequence is TGTGCCAGCAGCTTGGTCGGGGCGCTGAGCTATGGCTACACCTTC. The whole variable domain, filled in from reference TRBV5-5 and TRBJ1-2, reads DAGVTQSPTHLIKTRGQQVTLRCSPISGHKSVSWYQQVLGQGPQFIFQYYEKEERGRGNFPDRFSARQFPNYSSELNVNALLLGDSALYLCASSLVGALSYGYTFGSGTRLTVV.

The J gene is TRBJ1-2, the V gene TRBV7-8; D is perhaps TRBD1 (6 bases). V was cut by 5 bases and J by 8 bases, with 27 bases left in between. The germline V gene encodes CDR1 SGHVS and CDR2 FQNEAQ. The CDR3 is made up of 17 amino acids. The CDR3 loop is CASSTSGGPQPSRGYTF. DNA for the CDR3: TGTGCCAGCAGCACTTCGGGGGGGCCACAACCCTCGCGAGGCTACACCTTC. The full variable domain, with the rest looked up from reference TRBV7-8 and TRBJ1-2, is GAGVSQSPRYKVAKRGQDVALRCDPISGHVSLFWYQQALGQGPEFLTYFQNEAQLDKSGLPSDRFFAERPEGSVSTLKIQRTQQEDSAVYLCASSTSGGPQPSRGYTFGSGTRLTVV.

J is TRBJ2-7 and V is TRBV5-3; D may be TRBD2 (5 bases). TRBV5-3 is noted as an ORF with a role that remains uncertain. The CDR3 runs 17 residues. V dropped 3 bases and J dropped 0 bases, with 19 bases sitting between them. In nucleotides, the CDR3 is TGTGCCAGAAGCTCCCGGAGGCTGGTGCTCCGCTCCTACGAGCAGTACTTC. As protein: CARSSRRLVLRSYEQYF.

J is TRBJ2-7 and V is TRBV5-4; 7 bases are a match to TRBD1. The J segment lost 4 bases and the V segment lost 1 base, leaving 8 bases of the junction unmatched. The germline V gene has CDR1 SGHNT and CDR2 YYREEE (reference sequence). CDR3 length: 15 residues. CDR3 DNA: TGTGCCAGCAGCTTGTCGGGACAGAAGGGATACGAGCAGTACTTC. Amino acid sequence: CASSLSGQKGYEQYF.

The chain joins TRBV9 to TRBJ1-4, with D possibly matching TRBD1 (5 bases). V was cut by 4 bases and J by 1 base, with 8 bases left in between. CDR1 and CDR2 from the germline V gene are SGDLS and YYNGEE. This CDR3 comprises 14 residues. Written as DNA, the CDR3 is TGTGCCAGCAGCCGTGACAGAACTAATGAAAAACTGTTTTTT. It is translated as CASSRDRTNEKLFF.

This clone was counted between two and nine times. The J gene is TRBJ1-3, the V gene TRBV18; D perhaps matches TRBD1 (5 bases). The germline V gene has CDR1 KGHSH and CDR2 LQKENI. CDR3 length: 15 amino acids. V was pared by 4 bases and J by 2 bases, with 12 bases between. The CDR3 region has the DNA TGTGCCAGCTCACGGGGGGACCAGGCTGGAAACACCATATATTTT. As protein: CASSRGDQAGNTIYF.

V gene TRBV3-1 (or the pseudogene TRBV3-2) combines with J gene TRBJ1-1; 8 positions agree with TRBD1. After removal of 4 bases from V and 1 base from J, the junction contained 5 bases not matched to a gene. The CDR3 covers 15 residues. Germline CDR1 reads LGHDT; CDR2 reads YNNKEL (reference sequence). For the CDR3, the DNA is TGTGCCAGCAGCCTCCTAGGACAGGGGAACACTGAAGCTTTCTTT. Translating gives CASSLLGQGNTEAFF.

The genes are TRBV6-5 and TRBJ1-2, with 9 bases lining up with TRBD1. The length of the CDR3 is 15 residues. The V gene end was trimmed by 7 bases and the J gene end by 2 bases; junction bases not matched to a gene: 8. Germline CDR1 MNHEY, CDR2 SVGAGI. The CDR3 spells CASTIGQGWNYGYTF. CDR3 in DNA: TGTGCCAGCACTATTGGACAGGGGTGGAACTATGGCTACACCTTC.

A word on this clone: Additional DNA sequences in this sample encode the identical CDR3. In DNA, the CDR3 is TGTGCCAGCAGTTCAACCTACGAGCAGTACTTC. Protein sequence: CASSSTYEQYF. The chain uses TRBV6-5 and TRBJ2-7, with D uncertain. The CDR3 is made up of 11 amino acids. Per the germline V gene, CDR1 is MNHEY and CDR2 is SVGAGI. The V and J ends lost 4 bases and 2 bases respectively, with 3 bases between them.

The chain's CDR3 is CASSQKSYNSPLHF. Here the CDR3 DNA reads TGTGCCAGCAGCCAGAAGTCCTATAATTCACCCCTCCACTTT. The V and J genes are TRBV3-1 (or the pseudogene TRBV3-2) and TRBJ1-6; D gene unclear. Germline loops: CDR1 LGHDT, CDR2 YNNKEL (reference sequence). This CDR3 region has 14 residues. The germline V and J ends were trimmed by 3 bases and 1 base, with 4 bases remaining between them.

This clone was recorded a few times. The gene calls are TRBV4-3 and TRBJ1-2; D might be TRBD1 (6 bases). V dropped 4 bases and J dropped 2 bases, with 17 bases sitting between them. This CDR3 has 16 amino acids. CDR1 is LGHNA and CDR2 is YSLEER in the germline V gene. CDR3 sequence: CASSPQQGSRNYGYTF. In DNA, the CDR3 is TGCGCCAGCAGCCCCCAACAGGGCTCTAGGAACTATGGCTACACCTTC.

This clone was recorded only once. The V gene is TRBV23-1, the J gene TRBJ2-5; no clear D. TRBV23-1 is identified as an open reading frame with a role that is uncertain. CDR3 length equals 13 residues. Trimming removed 0 bases from V and 5 bases from J, with 7 bases in between. The CDR3 DNA reads TGCGCCAGCAGTCAATCGATAAAGGAGACCCAGTACTTC. Translated, it gives CASSQSIKETQYF.

The chain recombines TRBV6-5 with TRBJ1-6, with D hard to call. The length of the CDR3 is 14 residues. Germline V lookup: CDR1 MNHEY, CDR2 SVGAGI. Trimming removed 3 bases from V and 7 bases from J, with 10 bases in between. CDR3 region: CASSYSASNSPLHF. For the CDR3, the DNA is TGTGCCAGCAGTTATTCAGCTTCGAATTCACCCCTCCACTTT.

The rearrangement joins TRBV5-1 to TRBJ2-7; D possibly matches TRBD1 or TRBD2 (5 bases each). Trimming left V 2 bases short and J 4 bases short, with 10 bases between. The CDR3 spans 13 residues. The germline CDR1 and CDR2 sequences are SGHRS and YFSETQ. CDR3 sequence reads: CASSFGDGYEQYF. DNA of the CDR3: TGCGCCAGCAGCTTCGGGGACGGATACGAGCAGTACTTC.

J is TRBJ1-1 and V is TRBV5-4; D might be TRBD1 (6 bases). Trimming pared 4 bases from V and 0 bases from J, leaving 16 bases between. CDR1 and CDR2 (germline): SGHNT, YYREEE (reference sequence). This CDR3 is 16 amino acids long. The CDR3 reads CASSETGLVMNTEAFF. For the CDR3, the DNA is TGTGCCAGCAGCGAAACAGGGTTGGTCATGAACACTGAAGCTTTCTTT. The full variable domain, its missing parts supplied by reference TRBV5-4 and TRBJ1-1, is ETGVTQSPTHLIKTRGQQVTLRCSSQSGHNTVSWYQQALGQGPQFIFQYYREEENGRGNFPPRFSGLQFPNYSSELNVNALELDDSALYLCASSETGLVMNTEAFFGQGTRLTVV.

The chain joins TRBV6-2 or TRBV6-3 to TRBJ2-5; D gene ambiguous. CDR1 MNHEY and CDR2 SVGEGT come from the germline V gene. CDR3 length: 14 amino acids. Between the trimmed V and J ends, which lost 2 bases and 0 bases, there was a span of 7 bases. The DNA of the CDR3 is TGTGCCAGCAGTTACGTGGGGTACCAAGAGACCCAGTACTTC. Translation gives CASSYVGYQETQYF.

The chain combines TRBV3-1 (or the pseudogene TRBV3-2) with TRBJ1-4; 8 nucleotides agree with TRBD1. The CDR3 has 15 amino acids. Germline V CDR1 and CDR2: LGHDT, YNNKEL (reference sequence). The V segment lost 2 bases and the J segment 7 bases; nucleotides outside the gene matches: 6. CDR3 coding DNA: TGTGCCAGCAGCCAAATGGGGACAGGAGGTGAAAAACTGTTTTTT. Translation gives CASSQMGTGGEKLFF.

The V gene is TRBV19, the J gene TRBJ1-4; D gene ambiguous. Germline V gene data show CDR1 as LNHDA and CDR2 as SQIVND (reference sequence). The CDR3 covers 14 residues. With 3 bases removed from V and 8 bases from J, the gap between germline ends came to 13 bases. CDR3 in amino acids: CASSITGVGEKLFF. CDR3 in DNA: TGTGCCAGTAGTATTACCGGGGTCGGGGAAAAACTGTTTTTT.